This T cell receptor beta chain was retrieved from a study of PD-1 blockade in classical Hodgkin lymphoma. Brentuximab vedotin exposure varied, and every patient relapsed after autologous stem cell transplantation. PBMCs were thawed, and CD8+ T cells were then isolated from them by magnetic negative selection. Each best response was a complete response, a partial response or progressive disease. Only in-frame clones appear in the TCRdb table, and some are missing; sequencing was by immunoSEQ multiplex PCR. The table shows about 27,000 clones, with 80% to 90% occurring only once. V shed 5 bases and J shed 1 base, with 8 bases lying between them. The CDR3 covers 13 residues. CDR1 LNHDA and CDR2 SQIVND come from the germline V gene (reference sequence). Findings and limits, study-wide: Complete responders had baseline diversity similar to newly diagnosed patients. Nivolumab starters within 1 year of ASCT were excluded. Significant TCR diversity gains by C4D1 occurred in CD4+ but not CD8+ cells.

A note on this clone: What it binds is not known.

The clonotype was recovered from a human donor with classical Hodgkin lymphoma. V gene TRBV19 combines with J gene TRBJ1-1; D not resolved. Specimen: CD8+ T cells from blood, collected at baseline. Written as DNA, the CDR3 is TGTGCCAGTAGTTACGGTGCGAACACTGAAGCTTTCTTT. This gives the protein CASSYGANTEAFF.